One sample yielded the 4 T cell receptor beta chains listed below, sequenced in a study of shared clonotypes between healthy human individuals. The naive CD8 subset, CD45RO-negative cells positively selected for CCR7, excluded terminally differentiated effector memory CD45RA+ cells. Generated by immunoSEQ multiplex PCR, the TCRdb table keeps only in-frame clones and is missing some. Of about 820,000 clones in the sample, 80% to 95% were seen once. What was sequenced was naive CD8+ T cells sorted from blood. The receptor set was obtained from a man aged 25 to 45 in good health.

The V gene is TRBV18, the J gene TRBJ2-7, with D maybe TRBD1 (6 bases). The CDR3 consists of 14 residues. CDR1 is KGHSH, CDR2 LQKENI, per germline. The V end lost 0 bases, the J end lost 2 bases, and 8 bases lay between the germline ends. The CDR3 DNA sequence: TGTGCCAGCTCACCACCCGGGACAACCTACGAGCAGTACTTC. Protein product: CASSPPGTTYEQYF. The variable domain in full, completed from reference TRBV18 and TRBJ2-7, reads NAGVMQNPRHLVRRRGQEARLRCSPMKGHSHVYWYRQLPEEGLKFMVYLQKENIIDESGMPKERFSAEFPKEGPSILRIQQVVRGDSAAYFCASSPPGTTYEQYFGPGTRLTVT.

This chain links TRBV5-4 with TRBJ1-1; 8 bases are a match to TRBD1. Germline lookup yields CDR1 SGHNT and CDR2 YYREEE (reference sequence). V was clipped by 6 bases and J by 0 bases; unmatched bases: 7. This CDR3 region has 15 residues. The CDR3 region is CASNPRTGMNTEAFF. CDR3 nucleotide sequence: TGTGCCAGCAACCCTCGGACAGGGATGAACACTGAAGCTTTCTTT. Combining the CDR3 with reference TRBV5-4 and TRBJ1-1 gives the whole variable domain ETGVTQSPTHLIKTRGQQVTLRCSSQSGHNTVSWYQQALGQGPQFIFQYYREEENGRGNFPPRFSGLQFPNYSSELNVNALELDDSALYLCASNPRTGMNTEAFFGQGTRLTVV.

This clone was observed a single time. The sample holds other DNA sequences that translate to the same CDR3. This chain links TRBV6-5 with TRBJ1-1; 11 bases agree with TRBD1. Germline V lookup: CDR1 MNHEY, CDR2 SVGAGI. The CDR3 length is 14 residues. V shed 5 bases and J 4 bases; nucleotides not matched to a gene: 3. CDR3 DNA: TGTGCCAGCAGTGGGGGGACAGGGGGCACTGAAGCTTTCTTT. It translates to CASSGGTGGTEAFF.

The rearrangement uses TRBV5-1 and TRBJ2-1, with D unresolved. The CDR3 extends over 13 amino acids. Deletions cut 0 bases from V and 8 bases from J, with 9 bases between. CDR1 and CDR2 from the germline V gene are SGHRS and YFSETQ. The CDR3 coding sequence is TGCGCCAGCAGCTTGGTGTCGAACGATGAGCAGTTCTTC. Protein: CASSLVSNDEQFF.